This TCR beta chain stems from a study of OX40 agonist ivuxolimab in advanced cancers. The study's findings and limits: The study found that CD8+ T cells averaged more expanded clones than CD4+. Among the lowest peripheral clonal expansion occurred in 0.1-3.0 mg/kg partial responders.

The CDR3 runs 15 residues. Germline values: CDR1 SGHTA, CDR2 FQGNSA. V lost 1 base, J lost 1 base, and 10 bases lay in between. Profiling relied on immunoSEQ multiplex PCR, and the TCRdb table lists in-frame clones only, not all of them. The sample holds about 68,000 clones, 70% to 90% seen once. This clone has more than one count but fewer than ten. Its antigen is unidentified. The sequenced sample was CD4+ or CD8+ T cells sorted from blood, obtained in a trial of the OX40 agonist ivuxolimab. This TCR came from an adult with an advanced solid tumor such as melanoma, head and neck, liver or kidney cancer. This sequence joins TRBV7-2 and TRBJ1-2; TRBD1 might be the D (5 bases). Here the CDR3 reads CASSLDGTNNYGYTF. CDR3 nucleotide sequence: TGTGCCAGCAGCTTAGATGGGACCAATAACTATGGCTACACCTTC. Full variable domain (remainder filled in from reference TRBV7-2 and TRBJ1-2): GAGVSQSPSNKVTEKGKDVELRCDPISGHTALYWYRQSLGQGLEFLIYFQGNSAPDKSGLPSDRFSAERTGGSVSTLTIQRTQQEDSAVYLCASSLDGTNNYGYTFGSGTRLTVV.